The rows below give T cell receptor beta chains drawn from one sample of a study of T cell responses to AZD1222 COVID-19 vaccine. TCRdb keeps only in-frame clones here, not all; method: immunoSEQ multiplex PCR. The sample gives roughly 100,000 clones, about 89% of which show up once; roughly 3.7% is in the top ten. Sample: peripheral blood, taken on day 0 of AZD1222 vaccination. The receptors were sampled from an adult in good health. The conserved cysteine and the conserved F or W are not part of the CDR3 here.

V gene: TRBV6-2/TRBV6-3
J gene: TRBJ1-5
CDR3 protein: ASSYSGRQGNQPQH

V gene: TRBV18
J gene: TRBJ1-1
CDR3 protein: ASSTSSNTEAF

V gene: TRBV5-1
J gene: TRBJ2-3
CDR3 protein: ASSFGGTDTQY

V gene: TRBV28
J gene: TRBJ2-2
CDR3 protein: ASSLVAGGETGELF

V gene: TRBV6-1
J gene: TRBJ1-5
CDR3 protein: ASSEIVRGEIRDQPQH

V gene: TRBV30
J gene: TRBJ2-3
CDR3 protein: AWSILFTDTQY

V gene: TRBV10-3
J gene: TRBJ1-1
CDR3 protein: AISESGETRKAF

V gene: TRBV25-1
J gene: TRBJ1-3
CDR3 protein: ASGGQGYGNTIY

V gene: TRBV5-1
J gene: TRBJ1-2
CDR3 protein: ASRHTGPGGGYT

V gene: TRBV4-1
J gene: TRBJ2-1
CDR3 protein: ASSQVGGTGGRQF

V gene: TRBV18
J gene: TRBJ1-5
CDR3 protein: ASSPNPGGQPQH

V gene: TRBV5-1
J gene: TRBJ2-3
CDR3 protein: ASGVRADTQY

V gene: TRBV3-1/TRBV3-2
J gene: TRBJ2-1
CDR3 protein: ASSQDIAGWDEQF

V gene: TRBV10-3
J gene: TRBJ1-2
CDR3 protein: AISETGGIGGYT

V gene: TRBV6-5
J gene: TRBJ1-3
CDR3 protein: ASSYSIFGNTIY

V gene: TRBV28
J gene: TRBJ1-2
CDR3 protein: ASSTGGVGYT

V gene: TRBV18
J gene: TRBJ1-2
CDR3 protein: ASSPRTAEVST

V gene: TRBV10-2
J gene: TRBJ2-3
CDR3 protein: ASSQTATSGTTDTQY

V gene: TRBV11-3
J gene: TRBJ2-7
CDR3 protein: ASSFGTSGYEQY

V gene: TRBV27
J gene: TRBJ1-6
CDR3 protein: ASRRFGDSPLH

V gene: TRBV29-1
J gene: TRBJ2-5
CDR3 protein: SVKGGSQYQETQY

V gene: TRBV25-1
J gene: TRBJ2-4
CDR3 protein: ASIGLKNIQY

V gene: TRBV15
J gene: TRBJ1-4
CDR3 protein: ATSNGAQKLF

V gene: TRBV6-5
J gene: TRBJ1-1
CDR3 protein: ASSYLGGLNTEAF

V gene: TRBV27
J gene: TRBJ2-3
CDR3 protein: ASKGLGTQY

V gene: TRBV6-2/TRBV6-3
J gene: TRBJ1-2
CDR3 protein: ASSWAFYGYT

V gene: TRBV24-1
J gene: TRBJ1-5
CDR3 protein: ATSDLSCPLAEDPKYQPQH

V gene: TRBV19
J gene: TRBJ1-1
CDR3 protein: ASSATGPMNTEAF

V gene: TRBV6-1
J gene: TRBJ1-3
CDR3 protein: ASNPGWASGNTIY

V gene: TRBV2
J gene: TRBJ1-3
CDR3 protein: ASTLGPGGPGNTIY

V gene: TRBV2
J gene: TRBJ1-4
CDR3 protein: ASRAGRLATNEKLF